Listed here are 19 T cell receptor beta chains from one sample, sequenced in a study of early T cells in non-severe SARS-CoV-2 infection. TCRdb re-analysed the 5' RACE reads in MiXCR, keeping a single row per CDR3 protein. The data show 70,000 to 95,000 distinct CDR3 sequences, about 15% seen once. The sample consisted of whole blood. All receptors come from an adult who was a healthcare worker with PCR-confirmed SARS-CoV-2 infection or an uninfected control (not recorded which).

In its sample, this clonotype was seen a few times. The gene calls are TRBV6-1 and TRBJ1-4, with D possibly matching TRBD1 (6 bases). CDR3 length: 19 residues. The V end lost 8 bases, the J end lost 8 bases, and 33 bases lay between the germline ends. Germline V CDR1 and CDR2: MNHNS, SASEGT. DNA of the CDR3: TGTGCCAGCGCTACTCCTCGGGGAGGCAGGGGAGTTGTCGGCGAAAAACTGTTTTTT. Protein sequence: CASATPRGGRGVVGEKLFF.

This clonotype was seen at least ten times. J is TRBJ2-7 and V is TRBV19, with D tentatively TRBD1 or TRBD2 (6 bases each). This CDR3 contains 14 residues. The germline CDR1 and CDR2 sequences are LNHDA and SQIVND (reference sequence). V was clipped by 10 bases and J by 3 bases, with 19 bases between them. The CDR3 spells CATSQGGNVYEQYF. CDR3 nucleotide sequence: TGTGCCACCTCACAAGGGGGGAACGTCTACGAGCAGTACTTC.

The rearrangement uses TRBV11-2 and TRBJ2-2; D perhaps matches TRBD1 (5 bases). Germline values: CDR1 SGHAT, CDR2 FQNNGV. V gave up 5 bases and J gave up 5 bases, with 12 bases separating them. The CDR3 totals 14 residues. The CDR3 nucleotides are TGTGCCAGCAGCGAGACAGATTTTACCGGGGAGCTGTTTTTT. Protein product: CASSETDFTGELFF.

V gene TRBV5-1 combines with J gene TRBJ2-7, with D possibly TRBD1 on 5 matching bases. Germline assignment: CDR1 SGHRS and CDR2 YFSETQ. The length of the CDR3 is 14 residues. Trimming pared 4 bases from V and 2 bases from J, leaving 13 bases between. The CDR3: CASSVKGITYEQYF. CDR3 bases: TGCGCCAGCAGCGTCAAGGGGATCACCTACGAGCAGTACTTC.

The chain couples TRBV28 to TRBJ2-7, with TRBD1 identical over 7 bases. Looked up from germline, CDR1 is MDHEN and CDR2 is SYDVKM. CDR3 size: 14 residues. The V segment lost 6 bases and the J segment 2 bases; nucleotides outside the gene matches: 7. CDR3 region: CASRPGQPPYEQYF. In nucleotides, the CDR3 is TGTGCCAGCAGGCCGGGACAGCCCCCCTACGAGCAGTACTTC.

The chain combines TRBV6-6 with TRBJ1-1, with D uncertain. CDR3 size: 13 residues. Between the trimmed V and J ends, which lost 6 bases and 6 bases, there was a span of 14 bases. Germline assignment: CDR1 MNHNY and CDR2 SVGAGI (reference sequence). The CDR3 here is CASRHLDSSEAFF. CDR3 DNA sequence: TGTGCCAGCAGGCACCTCGACTCCTCTGAAGCTTTCTTT.

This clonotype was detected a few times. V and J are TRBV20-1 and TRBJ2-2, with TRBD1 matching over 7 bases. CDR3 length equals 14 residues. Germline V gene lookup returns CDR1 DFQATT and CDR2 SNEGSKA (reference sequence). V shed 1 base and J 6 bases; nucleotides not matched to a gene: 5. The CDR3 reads CSARGGQGAGELFF. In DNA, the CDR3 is TGCAGTGCTAGAGGCGGGCAGGGGGCCGGGGAGCTGTTTTTT.

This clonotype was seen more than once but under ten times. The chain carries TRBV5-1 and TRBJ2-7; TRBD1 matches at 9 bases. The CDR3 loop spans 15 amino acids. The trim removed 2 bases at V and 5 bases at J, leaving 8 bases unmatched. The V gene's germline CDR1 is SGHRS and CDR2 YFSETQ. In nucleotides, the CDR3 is TGCGCCAGCAGCTTTACGGGACAGGGTCAGCACGAGCAGTACTTC. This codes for CASSFTGQGQHEQYF.

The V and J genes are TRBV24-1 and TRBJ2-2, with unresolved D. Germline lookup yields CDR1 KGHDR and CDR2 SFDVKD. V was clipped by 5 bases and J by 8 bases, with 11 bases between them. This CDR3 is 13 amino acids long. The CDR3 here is CATSVLPTGELFF. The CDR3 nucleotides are TGTGCCACCAGTGTTCTCCCGACAGGGGAGCTGTTTTTT.

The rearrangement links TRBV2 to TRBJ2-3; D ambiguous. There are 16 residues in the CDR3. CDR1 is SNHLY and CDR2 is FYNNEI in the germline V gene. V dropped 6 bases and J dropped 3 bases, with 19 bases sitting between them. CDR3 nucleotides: TGTGCCAGCAGCTCCTCCGTCACGACTGGGACAGATACGCAGTATTTT. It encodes CASSSSVTTGTDTQYF.

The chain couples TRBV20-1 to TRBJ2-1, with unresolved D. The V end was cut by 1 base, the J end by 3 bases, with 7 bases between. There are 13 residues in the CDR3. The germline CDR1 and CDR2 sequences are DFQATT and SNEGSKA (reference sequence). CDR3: CSARGRIYNEQFF. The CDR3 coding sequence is TGCAGTGCTAGAGGGCGGATCTACAATGAGCAGTTCTTC.

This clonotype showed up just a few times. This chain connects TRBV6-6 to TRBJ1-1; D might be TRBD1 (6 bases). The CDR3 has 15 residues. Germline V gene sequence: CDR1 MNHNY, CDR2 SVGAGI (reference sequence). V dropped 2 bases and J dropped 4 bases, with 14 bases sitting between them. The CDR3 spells CASSYPEQGTTEAFF. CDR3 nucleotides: TGTGCCAGCAGTTACCCCGAACAGGGCACCACTGAAGCTTTCTTT.

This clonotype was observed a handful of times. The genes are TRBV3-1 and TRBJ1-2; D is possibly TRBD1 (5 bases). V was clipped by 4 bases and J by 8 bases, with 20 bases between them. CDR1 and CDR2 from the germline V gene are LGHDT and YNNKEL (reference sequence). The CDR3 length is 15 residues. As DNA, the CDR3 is TGTGCCAGCAGCCTACTAGGCGGGGACCGCTGGGGCTACACCTTC. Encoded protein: CASSLLGGDRWGYTF.

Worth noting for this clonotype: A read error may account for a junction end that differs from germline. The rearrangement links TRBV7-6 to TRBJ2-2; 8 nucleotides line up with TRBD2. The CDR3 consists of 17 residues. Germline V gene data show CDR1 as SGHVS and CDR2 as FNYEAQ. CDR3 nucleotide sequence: TGTGCCAGCAGCTCCATCCCCAGCGGGGGAGGGACCGGGGCGCTGTTTTTT. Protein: CASSSIPSGGGTGALFF.

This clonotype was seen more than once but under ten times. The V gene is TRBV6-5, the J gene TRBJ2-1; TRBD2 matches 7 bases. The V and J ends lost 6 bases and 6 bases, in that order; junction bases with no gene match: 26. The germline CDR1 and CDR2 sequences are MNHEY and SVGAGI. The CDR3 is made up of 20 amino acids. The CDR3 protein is CASRGQKGSGRPPGGNEQFF. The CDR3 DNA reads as TGTGCCAGCAGGGGGCAGAAAGGTAGCGGGCGGCCTCCGGGGGGCAATGAGCAGTTCTTC.

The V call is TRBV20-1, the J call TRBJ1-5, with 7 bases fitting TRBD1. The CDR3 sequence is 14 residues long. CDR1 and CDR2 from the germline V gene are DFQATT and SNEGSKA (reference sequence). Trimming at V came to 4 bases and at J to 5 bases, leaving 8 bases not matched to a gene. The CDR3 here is CSAMTGLPYQPQHF. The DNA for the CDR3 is TGCAGTGCTATGACAGGGCTTCCCTATCAGCCCCAGCATTTT.

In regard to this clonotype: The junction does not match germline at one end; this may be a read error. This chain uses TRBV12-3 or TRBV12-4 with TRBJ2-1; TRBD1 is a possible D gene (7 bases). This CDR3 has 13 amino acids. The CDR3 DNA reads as TGTGCCTGCAGTCCCCCCAGGGGGGATGAGCAGTTCTTC. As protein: CACSPPRGDEQFF.

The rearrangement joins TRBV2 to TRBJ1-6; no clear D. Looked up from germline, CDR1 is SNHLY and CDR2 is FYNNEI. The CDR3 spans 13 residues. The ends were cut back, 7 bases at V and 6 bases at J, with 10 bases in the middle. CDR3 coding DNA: TGTGCCAGCATTCGGGCCTTTAATTCACCCCTCCACTTT. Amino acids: CASIRAFNSPLHF.

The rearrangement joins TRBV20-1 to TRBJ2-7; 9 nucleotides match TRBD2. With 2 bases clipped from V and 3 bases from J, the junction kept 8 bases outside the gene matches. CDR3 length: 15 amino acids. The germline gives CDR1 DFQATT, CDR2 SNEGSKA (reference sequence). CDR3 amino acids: CSARPLAGAGYEQYF. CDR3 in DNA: TGCAGTGCTAGACCCTTAGCGGGAGCGGGCTACGAGCAGTACTTC.